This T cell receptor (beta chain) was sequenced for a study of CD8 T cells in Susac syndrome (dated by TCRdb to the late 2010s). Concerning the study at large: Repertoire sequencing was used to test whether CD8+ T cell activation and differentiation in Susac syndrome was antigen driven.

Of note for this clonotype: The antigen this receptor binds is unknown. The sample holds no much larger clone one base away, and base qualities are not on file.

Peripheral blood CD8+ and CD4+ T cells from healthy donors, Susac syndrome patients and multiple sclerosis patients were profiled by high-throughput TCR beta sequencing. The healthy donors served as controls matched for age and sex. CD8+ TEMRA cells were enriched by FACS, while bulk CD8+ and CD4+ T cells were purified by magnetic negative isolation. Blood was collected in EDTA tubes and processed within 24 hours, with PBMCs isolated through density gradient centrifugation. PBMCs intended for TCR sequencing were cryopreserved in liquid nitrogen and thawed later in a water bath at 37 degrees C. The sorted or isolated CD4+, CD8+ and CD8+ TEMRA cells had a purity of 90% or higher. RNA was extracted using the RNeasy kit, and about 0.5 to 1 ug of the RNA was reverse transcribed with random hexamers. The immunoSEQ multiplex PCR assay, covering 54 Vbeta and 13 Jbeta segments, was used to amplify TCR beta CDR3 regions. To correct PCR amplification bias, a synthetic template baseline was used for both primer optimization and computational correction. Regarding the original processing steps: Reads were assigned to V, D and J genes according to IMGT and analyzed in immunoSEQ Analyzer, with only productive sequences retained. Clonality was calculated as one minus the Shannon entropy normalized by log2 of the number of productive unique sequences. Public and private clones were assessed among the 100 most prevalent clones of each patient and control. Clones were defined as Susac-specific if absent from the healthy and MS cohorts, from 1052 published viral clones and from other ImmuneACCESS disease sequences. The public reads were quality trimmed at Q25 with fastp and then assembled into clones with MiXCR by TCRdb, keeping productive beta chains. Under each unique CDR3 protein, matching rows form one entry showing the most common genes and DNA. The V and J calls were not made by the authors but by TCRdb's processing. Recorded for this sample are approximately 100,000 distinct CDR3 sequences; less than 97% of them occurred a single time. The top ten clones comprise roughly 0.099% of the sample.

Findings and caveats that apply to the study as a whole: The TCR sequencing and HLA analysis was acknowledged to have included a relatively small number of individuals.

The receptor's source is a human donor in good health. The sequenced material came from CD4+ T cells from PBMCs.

The nucleotides read TGTGCCAGCAGCCACGATGGGACGGAGAACACTGAAGCTTTCTTT. This translates into CASSHDGTENTEAFF. The chain employs TRBV7-3 and TRBJ1-1; the D gene is perhaps TRBD1, from 5 matching bases. CDR1 and CDR2 are drawn from the germline V gene: SGHTA, FQGTGA. Taken from cysteine to phenylalanine, the CDR3 has 15 residues. Only CDR3 DNA remains: 45 bases, in frame from the first base. The V end loses 5 bases and the J end loses 1 base, and a stretch of 14 bases separates them. Reference TRBV7-3 and TRBJ1-1 genes cover what lies past the CDR3, so the full variable domain is GAGVSQTPSNKVTEKGKYVELRCDPISGHTALYWYRQSLGQGPEFLIYFQGTGAADDSGLPNDRFFAVRPEGSVSTLKIQRTERGDSAVYLCASSHDGTENTEAFFGQGTRLTVV.